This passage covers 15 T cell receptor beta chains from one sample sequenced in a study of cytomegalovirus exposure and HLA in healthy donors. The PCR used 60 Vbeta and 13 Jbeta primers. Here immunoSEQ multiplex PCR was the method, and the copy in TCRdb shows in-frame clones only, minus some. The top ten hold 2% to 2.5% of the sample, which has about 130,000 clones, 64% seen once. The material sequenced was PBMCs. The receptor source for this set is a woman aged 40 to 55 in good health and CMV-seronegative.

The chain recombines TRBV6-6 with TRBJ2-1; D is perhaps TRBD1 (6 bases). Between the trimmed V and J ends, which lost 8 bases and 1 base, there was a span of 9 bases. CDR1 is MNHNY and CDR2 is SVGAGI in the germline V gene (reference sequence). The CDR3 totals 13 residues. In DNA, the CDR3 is TGTGCCAGCCAGGACAGTTCCTACAATGAGCAGTTCTTC. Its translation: CASQDSSYNEQFF.

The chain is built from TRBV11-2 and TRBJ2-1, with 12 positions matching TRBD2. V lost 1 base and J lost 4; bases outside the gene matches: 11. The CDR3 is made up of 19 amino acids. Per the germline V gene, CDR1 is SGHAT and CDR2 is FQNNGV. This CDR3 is CASSLARTSGRIKYNEQFF. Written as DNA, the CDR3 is TGTGCCAGCAGCTTAGCGCGCACTAGCGGGAGGATTAAGTACAATGAGCAGTTCTTC.

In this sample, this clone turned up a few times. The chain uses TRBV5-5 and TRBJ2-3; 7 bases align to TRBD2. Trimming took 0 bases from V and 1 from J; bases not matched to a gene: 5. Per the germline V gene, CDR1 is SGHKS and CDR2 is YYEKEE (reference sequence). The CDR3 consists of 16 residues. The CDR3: CASSLGSSGGTDTQYF. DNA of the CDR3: TGTGCCAGCAGCTTGGGGTCTAGCGGAGGCACAGATACGCAGTATTTT.

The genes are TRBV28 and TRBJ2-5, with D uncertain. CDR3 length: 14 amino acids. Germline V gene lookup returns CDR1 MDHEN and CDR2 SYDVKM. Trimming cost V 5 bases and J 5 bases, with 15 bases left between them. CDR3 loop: CASSLENAGETQYF. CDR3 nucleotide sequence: TGTGCCAGCAGTCTCGAGAATGCCGGGGAGACCCAGTACTTC.

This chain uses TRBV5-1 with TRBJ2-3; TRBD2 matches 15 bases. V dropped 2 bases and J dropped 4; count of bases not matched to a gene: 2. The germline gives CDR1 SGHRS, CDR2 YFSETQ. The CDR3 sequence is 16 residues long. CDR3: CASSLGLAGGADTQYF. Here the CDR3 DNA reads TGCGCCAGCAGCTTAGGACTAGCGGGGGGGGCAGATACGCAGTATTTT.

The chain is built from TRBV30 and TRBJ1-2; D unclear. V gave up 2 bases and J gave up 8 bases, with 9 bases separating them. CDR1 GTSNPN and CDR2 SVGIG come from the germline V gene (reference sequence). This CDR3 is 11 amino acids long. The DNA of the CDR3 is TGTGCCTGGAGTAGGGAGAACGGCTACACCTTC. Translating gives CAWSRENGYTF. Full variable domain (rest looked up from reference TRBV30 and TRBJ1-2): SQTIHQWPATLVQPVGSPLSLECTVEGTSNPNLYWYRQAAGRGLQLLFYSVGIGQISSEVPQNLSASRPQDRQFILSSKKLLLSDSGFYLCAWSRENGYTFGSGTRLTVV.

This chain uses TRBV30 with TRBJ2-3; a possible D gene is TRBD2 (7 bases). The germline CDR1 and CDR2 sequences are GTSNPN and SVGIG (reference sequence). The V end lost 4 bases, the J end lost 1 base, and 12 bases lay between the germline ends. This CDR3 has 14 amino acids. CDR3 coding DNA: TGTGCCTGGACCAAGGGGGGGGGCACAGATACGCAGTATTTT. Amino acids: CAWTKGGGTDTQYF.

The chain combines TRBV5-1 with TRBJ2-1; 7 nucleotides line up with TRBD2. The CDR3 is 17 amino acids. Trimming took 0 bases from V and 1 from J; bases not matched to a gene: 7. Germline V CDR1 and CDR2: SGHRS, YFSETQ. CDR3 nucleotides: TGCGCCAGCAGCTTGGCCGTGGGGGGGGATTCCTACAATGAGCAGTTCTTC. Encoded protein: CASSLAVGGDSYNEQFF.

The CDR3 reads CASSYPDSTEAFF. The CDR3 bases are TGCGCCAGCTCCTATCCCGATAGCACTGAAGCTTTCTTT. This chain links TRBV5-1 with TRBJ1-1; D gene uncertain. Trimming took off 7 bases at V and 4 bases at J, with 14 bases between the two ends. This CDR3 is built from 13 residues. The germline CDR1 and CDR2 sequences are SGHRS and YFSETQ.

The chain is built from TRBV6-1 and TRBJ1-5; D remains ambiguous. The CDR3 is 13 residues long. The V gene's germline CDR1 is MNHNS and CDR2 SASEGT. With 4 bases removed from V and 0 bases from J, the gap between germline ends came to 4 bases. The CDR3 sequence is CASSVNSNQPQHF. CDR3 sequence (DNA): TGTGCCAGCAGTGTCAATAGCAATCAGCCCCAGCATTTT.

The CDR3 protein is CASSQDRQGATQYF. The CDR3 bases are TGCGCCAGCAGCCAAGATCGGCAGGGGGCGACCCAGTACTTC. This rearrangement joins TRBV4-3 to TRBJ2-5; TRBD1 matches 8 bases. Germline V lookup: CDR1 LGHNA, CDR2 YSLEER. V trimming: 0 bases; J trimming: 7 bases; junction bases outside the gene matches: 4. The CDR3 extends over 14 amino acids.

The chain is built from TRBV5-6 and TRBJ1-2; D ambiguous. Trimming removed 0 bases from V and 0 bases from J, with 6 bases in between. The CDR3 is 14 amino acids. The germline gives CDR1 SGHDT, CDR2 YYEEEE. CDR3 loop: CASSLVQANYGYTF. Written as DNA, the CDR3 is TGTGCCAGCAGCTTGGTGCAGGCTAACTATGGCTACACCTTC.

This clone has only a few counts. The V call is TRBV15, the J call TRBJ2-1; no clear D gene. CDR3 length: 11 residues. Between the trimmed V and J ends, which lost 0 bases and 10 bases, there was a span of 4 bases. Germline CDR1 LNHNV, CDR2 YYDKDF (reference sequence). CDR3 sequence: CATSRDTEQFF. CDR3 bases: TGTGCCACCAGCAGAGACACAGAGCAGTTCTTC.

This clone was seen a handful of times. In nucleotides, the CDR3 is TGCGCCAGCAGCCCCCGGGACAGGACCCAAGAGACCCAGTACTTC. Amino acid sequence: CASSPRDRTQETQYF. This chain connects TRBV5-1 to TRBJ2-5; 8 bases map to TRBD1. V was clipped by 4 bases and J by 1 base; unmatched bases: 6. Looked up from germline, CDR1 is SGHRS and CDR2 is YFSETQ. The CDR3 extends over 15 amino acids. Variable domain in full (rest from reference TRBV5-1 and TRBJ2-5): KAGVTQTPRYLIKTRGQQVTLSCSPISGHRSVSWYQQTPGQGLQFLFEYFSETQRNKGNFPGRFSGRQFSNSRSEMNVSTLELGDSALYLCASSPRDRTQETQYFGPGTRLLVL.

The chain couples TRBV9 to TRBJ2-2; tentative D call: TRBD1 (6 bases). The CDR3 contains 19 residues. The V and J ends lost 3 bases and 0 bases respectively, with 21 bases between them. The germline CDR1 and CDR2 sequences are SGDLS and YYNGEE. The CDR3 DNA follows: TGTGCCAGCAGCGCCACGCCACAGGGAGCAATAGCGAACACCGGGGAGCTGTTTTTT. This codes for CASSATPQGAIANTGELFF. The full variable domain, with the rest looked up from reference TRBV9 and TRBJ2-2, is DSGVTQTPKHLITATGQRVTLRCSPRSGDLSVYWYQQSLDQGLQFLIQYYNGEERAKGNILERFSAQQFPDLHSELNLSSLELGDSALYFCASSATPQGAIANTGELFFGEGSRLTVL.